One TCR beta chain is described in this entry. Trimming cost V 4 bases and J 4 bases, with 10 bases left between them. The CDR3 is 13 residues long. Germline loops: CDR1 SNHLY, CDR2 FYNNEI. The sample comes from a study of blood T cell repertoires in COVID-19. Repertoires were generated with immunoSEQ multiplex PCR, while TCRdb's copy carries only in-frame clones and drops some. The sample consists of 150,000 or so clones, roughly four fifths of them appearing once. The chain recombines TRBV2 with TRBJ1-2, with D maybe TRBD1 (5 bases). This clonotype originated in a man aged 55 to 70 with active or convalescent COVID-19. The sequenced material came from peripheral blood. The CDR3 DNA follows: TGTGCCAGCAGTGTGGGGGGTGTCTATGGCTACACCTTC. It specifies CASSVGGVYGYTF.